The 26 T cell receptor beta chains reported below all come from one sample, sequenced in a study of blood T cell repertoires in COVID-19. The table came from immunoSEQ multiplex PCR; TCRdb's copy has only in-frame clones and leaves some out. Counted here are 90,000 to 120,000 clones, 80% to 95% occurring once; the ten biggest clones make up less than 1.5%. The sample taken for sequencing was peripheral blood. These receptors came from a woman in her twenties or thirties with acute or convalescent COVID-19.

This clone was found a few times. The gene calls are TRBV9 and TRBJ1-3; D perhaps matches TRBD1 (6 bases). The germline V gene has CDR1 SGDLS and CDR2 YYNGEE. Trimming took 2 bases from V and 8 from J, leaving 14 bases between them. This CDR3 region has 14 residues. The CDR3 DNA reads TGTGCCAGCAGCGTGAGCGGGGGCGGACACACCATATATTTT. As protein: CASSVSGGGHTIYF.

The CDR3 coding sequence is TGTGCCAGCAGCTCGACAGGGAGGATGGGCTACACCTTC. Protein: CASSSTGRMGYTF. The rearrangement uses TRBV7-2 and TRBJ1-2, with TRBD1 matching 7 bases. CDR3 length: 13 residues. Losses at the gene ends were 4 bases for V and 8 bases for J; bases not matched to a gene: 7. CDR1 is SGHTA, CDR2 FQGNSA, per germline.

CDR3 loop: CASSLDSDRVREAFF. In DNA, the CDR3 is TGTGCCAGCAGTCTGGACTCAGACAGGGTGCGTGAAGCTTTCTTT. The gene calls are TRBV2 and TRBJ1-1, with TRBD1 matching 7 bases. The V gene end was trimmed by 5 bases and the J gene end by 7 bases; junction bases not matched to a gene: 13. Per the germline V gene, CDR1 is SNHLY and CDR2 is FYNNEI. The CDR3 length is 15 residues.

The chain uses TRBV10-2 and TRBJ1-1; TRBD1 agrees at 8 bases. Germline CDR1 WSHSY, CDR2 SAAADI. After removal of 8 bases from V and 6 bases from J, the junction contained 14 bases not matched to a gene. The CDR3 contains 15 residues. The CDR3 nucleotides read TGCGCCAGCGCGGCAGATCACCTGACAGGGGCTGAAGCTTTCTTT. Encoded protein: CASAADHLTGAEAFF.

The rearrangement joins TRBV6-5 to TRBJ1-6; D is perhaps TRBD1 (6 bases). The V end was cut by 9 bases, the J end by 9 bases, with 15 bases between. The length of the CDR3 is 13 residues. Germline V gene lookup returns CDR1 MNHEY and CDR2 SVGAGI. The CDR3 is CASKQGWGSPLHF. Here the CDR3 DNA reads TGTGCCAGTAAACAGGGTTGGGGTTCACCCCTCCACTTT.

The chain is built from TRBV9 and TRBJ2-7, with TRBD1 matching 8 bases. Germline values: CDR1 SGDLS, CDR2 YYNGEE. CDR3 length: 14 residues. J was trimmed by 2 bases and V by 3 bases; bases with no gene match: 4. CDR3 sequence (DNA): TGTGCCAGCAGCGCGGACAGGGCCCCCTACGAGCAGTACTTC. It translates to CASSADRAPYEQYF.

The rearrangement links TRBV2 to TRBJ1-1; D ambiguous. The CDR3 sequence is 12 residues long. Germline CDR1 reads SNHLY; CDR2 reads FYNNEI. Trimming removed 2 bases from V and 8 bases from J, with 9 bases in between. This chain's CDR3 is CASSELSSEAFF. CDR3 nucleotide sequence: TGTGCCAGCAGTGAATTGAGCTCGGAAGCTTTCTTT.

The rearrangement joins TRBV12-2 to TRBJ1-3; TRBD1, the table's D call, lacks a check against the DNA. TRBV12-2 is termed a pseudogene. The length of the CDR3 is 19 residues. This CDR3 reads CASRLAGRMARGSGNTIYF. The CDR3 nucleotides read TGTGCAAGTCGCTTAGCAGGAAGAATGGCCAGGGGCTCTGGAAACACCATATATTTT.

The rearrangement joins TRBV5-4 to TRBJ1-1; tentatively, D is TRBD1 (6 bases). The CDR3 is 14 residues long. Between the trimmed V and J ends, which lost 2 bases and 7 bases, there was a span of 15 bases. Germline values: CDR1 SGHNT, CDR2 YYREEE (reference sequence). CDR3 bases: TGTGCCAGCAGCTTAGGGACACCCCCGGTTGAAGCTTTCTTT. This gives the protein CASSLGTPPVEAFF.

The chain couples TRBV28 to TRBJ1-2, with 11 bases identical to TRBD1. Trimming at V came to 6 bases and at J to 5 bases, leaving 26 bases not matched to a gene. This CDR3 is built from 21 residues. The germline gives CDR1 MDHEN, CDR2 SYDVKM. The CDR3 loop is CASSKISPLPGQGASWYGYTF. The CDR3 nucleotides read TGTGCCAGCAGCAAGATAAGCCCACTACCCGGACAGGGGGCGAGTTGGTATGGCTACACCTTC.

The rearrangement joins TRBV6-5 to TRBJ2-2; tentatively, D is TRBD2 (5 bases). V gave up 2 bases and J gave up 4 bases, with 5 bases separating them. The germline CDR1 and CDR2 sequences are MNHEY and SVGAGI. The CDR3 totals 13 residues. DNA for the CDR3: TGTGCCAGCAGTTACCGGGGCACCGGGGAGCTGTTTTTT. This codes for CASSYRGTGELFF.

The chain has TRBV14 and TRBJ2-5; D is uncertain. This CDR3 is 13 amino acids long. V was cut by 1 base and J by 1 base, with 4 bases left in between. CDR1 and CDR2 (germline): SGHDN, FVKESK. The CDR3: CASSQGGQETQYF. CDR3 bases: TGTGCCAGCAGCCAAGGCGGCCAAGAGACCCAGTACTTC.

This CDR3 is CASSVSSGRSIHSPLHF. In DNA form, the CDR3 reads TGTGCCAGTAGTGTATCCAGTGGCAGGTCAATTCATTCACCCCTCCACTTT. V and J are TRBV19 and TRBJ1-6; D gene uncertain. This CDR3 is 17 amino acids long. V lost 5 bases to trimming and J lost 8 bases, with 22 bases between them. The germline gives CDR1 LNHDA, CDR2 SQIVND (reference sequence).

The chain has TRBV9 and TRBJ1-2; TRBD1 aligns across 8 bases. The CDR3 runs to 16 residues. In germline, CDR1 is SGDLS, CDR2 YYNGEE. The ends lost 2 bases at V and 2 bases at J; junction bases unmatched: 8. The CDR3 spells CASSVRPGQGNYGYTF. CDR3 DNA: TGTGCCAGCAGCGTCCGACCTGGACAGGGCAACTATGGCTACACCTTC.

The V gene is TRBV7-8, the J gene TRBJ1-1, with 8 bases that match TRBD1. Germline values: CDR1 SGHVS, CDR2 FQNEAQ. Trimming cost V 1 base and J 6 bases; bases outside gene matches: 7. The CDR3 runs to 15 residues. For the CDR3, the DNA is TGTGCCAGCAGCTTAGGGACAGGGAGTAGCGCTGAAGCTTTCTTT. It yields the protein CASSLGTGSSAEAFF.

The rearrangement joins TRBV30 to TRBJ2-7; 7 bases are a match to TRBD2. J lost 1 base, V lost 4 bases, and 7 bases had no gene match. CDR1 and CDR2 (germline): GTSNPN, SVGIG (reference sequence). The CDR3 contains 14 residues. As DNA, the CDR3 is TGTGCCTGGACCCCCTTTAGCGGGTCCTACGAGCAGTACTTC. It specifies CAWTPFSGSYEQYF.

This rearrangement joins TRBV7-8 to TRBJ1-5; D is possibly TRBD1 (5 bases). Germline loops: CDR1 SGHVS, CDR2 FQNEAQ. CDR3 length equals 16 residues. V lost 2 bases and J 1 base, leaving 12 bases between the germline ends. Written as DNA, the CDR3 is TGTGCCAGCAGCTTACAGGGCCCCGGGAGCAATCAGCCCCAGCATTTT. Translating gives CASSLQGPGSNQPQHF.

This chain uses TRBV5-4 with TRBJ2-1, with TRBD1 matching over 11 bases. Trimming cost V 2 bases and J 5 bases; bases outside gene matches: 3. The germline gives CDR1 SGHNT, CDR2 YYREEE (reference sequence). This CDR3 is built from 15 residues. CDR3 sequence: CASSFTGQGDNEQFF. In DNA, the CDR3 is TGTGCCAGCAGCTTCACGGGACAGGGGGACAATGAGCAGTTCTTC.

The V call is TRBV24-1, the J call TRBJ2-1, with 12 bases aligning to TRBD2. Germline loops: CDR1 KGHDR, CDR2 SFDVKD. J was trimmed by 10 bases and V by 1 base; bases with no gene match: 7. The CDR3 sequence is 16 residues long. The CDR3 is CATSDFSSGGAWEQFF. CDR3 nucleotides: TGTGCCACCAGTGATTTTTCTAGCGGGGGGGCCTGGGAGCAGTTCTTC.

This chain links TRBV30 with TRBJ2-1; TRBD1 is a possible D gene (6 bases). The CDR3 length is 14 residues. The V gene's germline CDR1 is GTSNPN and CDR2 SVGIG (reference sequence). V gave up 0 bases and J gave up 0 bases, with 6 bases separating them. The CDR3 sequence is CAWSVDSSYNEQFF. The CDR3, as DNA: TGTGCCTGGAGTGTGGACAGCTCCTACAATGAGCAGTTCTTC.

The genes are TRBV4-1 and TRBJ2-1, with D tentatively TRBD2 (5 bases). CDR3 length: 17 residues. CDR1 is MGHRA and CDR2 is YSYEKL in the germline V gene. V lost 0 bases and J lost 1, with 13 bases in between. The CDR3 DNA reads TGCGCCAGCAGCCAAGACACCCTAGCTACGTCCTACAATGAGCAGTTCTTC. Residues: CASSQDTLATSYNEQFF.

This clone was seen just once. The chain links TRBV6-5 to TRBJ2-1, with a possible D match to TRBD2 (5 bases). Germline assignment: CDR1 MNHEY and CDR2 SVGAGI. V was cut by 6 bases and J by 0 bases, with 12 bases left in between. The CDR3 is 15 residues long. CDR3 nucleotide sequence: TGTGCCAGCAGAATCCGGGATAACTCCTACAATGAGCAGTTCTTC. Translating gives CASRIRDNSYNEQFF.

The J gene is TRBJ1-1, the V gene TRBV7-2; 7 positions match TRBD1. The CDR3 runs to 15 residues. The trim removed 5 bases at V and 4 bases at J, leaving 10 bases unmatched. Germline V gives CDR1 SGHTA, CDR2 FQGNSA. The CDR3 DNA reads TGTGCCAGCAGCGCCGCGACAGGGTCGGTCACTGAAGCTTTCTTT. Translating it yields CASSAATGSVTEAFF.

The chain recombines TRBV21-1 with TRBJ2-7; whether TRBD2, the table's D call, matches the DNA was not checked. TRBV21-1 is annotated as a pseudogene. The CDR3 runs 16 residues. The CDR3 sequence is CASSKASFMAGYEQYF. CDR3 DNA: TGTGCCAGCAGCAAAGCGAGTTTTATGGCCGGGTACGAGCAGTACTTC.

The V call is TRBV28, the J call TRBJ1-2; TRBD1 matches at 8 bases. With V trimmed by 5 bases and J by 4 bases, 6 bases remained unmatched. Per the germline V gene, CDR1 is MDHEN and CDR2 is SYDVKM. This CDR3 has 14 amino acids. As DNA, the CDR3 is TGTGCCAGCAGTCCACACGACAGGGGCTATGGCTACACCTTC. Protein product: CASSPHDRGYGYTF.

The chain is built from TRBV4-1 and TRBJ1-5, with 10 bases that match TRBD1. The germline V gene has CDR1 MGHRA and CDR2 YSYEKL. The CDR3 sequence is 18 residues long. V dropped 2 bases and J dropped 1; count of bases not matched to a gene: 8. CDR3 coding DNA: TGCGCCAGCAGCCAACCGGGACAGGGGCAACGGAGCAATCAGCCCCAGCATTTT. It specifies CASSQPGQGQRSNQPQHF.